One and the same sample provided the 20 T cell receptor beta chains below, sequenced in a study of graft-versus-host responses after intestinal transplantation. Measured with immunoSEQ multiplex PCR; TCRdb has only the in-frame clones, and not every one. The table records under 100,000 clones, 82% of them present only once. These receptors' antigens are unknown. The sequenced sample was unstimulated CD4+ T cells sorted from spleen or lymph node cells, obtained before intestinal transplant. All receptors derive from a human donor who received an intestinal transplant.

This clone was counted a single time. The genes are TRBV7-9 and TRBJ2-7, with 16 bases that match TRBD2. This CDR3 has 16 residues. Per the germline V gene, CDR1 is SEHNR and CDR2 is FQNEAQ (reference sequence). Trimming cost V 7 bases and J 6 bases; bases outside gene matches: 9. CDR3 region: CASTISGLAGGSEQYF. The CDR3 DNA is TGTGCCAGCACCATATCGGGACTAGCGGGAGGGAGCGAGCAGTACTTC.

The V call is TRBV7-9, the J call TRBJ2-2; the D gene is possibly TRBD1 (6 bases). The CDR3 totals 15 residues. Trimming took off 3 bases at V and 2 bases at J, with 10 bases between the two ends. Looked up from germline, CDR1 is SEHNR and CDR2 is FQNEAQ (reference sequence). CDR3 nucleotide sequence: TGTGCCAGCAGCTTTAGGGGGAGTAACACCGGGGAGCTGTTTTTT. It yields the protein CASSFRGSNTGELFF. The full variable domain, in which reference TRBV7-9 and TRBJ2-2 provide the parts outside the CDR3, is DTGVSQNPRHKITKRGQNVTFRCDPISEHNRLYWYRQTLGQGPEFLTYFQNEAQLEKSRLLSDRFSAERPKGSFSTLEIQRTEQGDSAMYLCASSFRGSNTGELFFGEGSRLTVL.

The chain links TRBV9 to TRBJ1-3; the match to TRBD1 covers 10 bases. Germline V gives CDR1 SGDLS, CDR2 YYNGEE. The ends lost 3 bases at V and 2 bases at J; junction bases unmatched: 8. This CDR3 spans 17 amino acids. The chain's CDR3 is CASSALGQGGTGNTIYF. The CDR3 region has the DNA TGTGCCAGCAGCGCCCTCGGACAGGGGGGAACTGGAAACACCATATATTTT.

V usage is TRBV13 and J usage is TRBJ2-1; 8 bases map to TRBD2. Germline values: CDR1 PRHDT, CDR2 FYEKMQ (reference sequence). The junction had 6 bases not matched to a gene; V was cut back by 2 bases and J by 6 bases. The CDR3 is made up of 15 amino acids. CDR3 in DNA: TGTGCCAGCAGCTTATTTAGCGGGATAGGCAATGAGCAGTTCTTC. Encoded protein: CASSLFSGIGNEQFF.

This clone has only a few counts. CDR3 region: CASSWRSNEKLFF. In DNA, the CDR3 is TGTGCCAGCAGTTGGAGGTCTAATGAAAAACTGTTTTTT. The V call is TRBV28, the J call TRBJ1-4; no clear D. Per the germline V gene, CDR1 is MDHEN and CDR2 is SYDVKM. This CDR3 contains 13 residues. The V end lost 4 bases, the J end lost 3 bases, and 6 bases lay between the germline ends.

The chain has TRBV19 and TRBJ1-5; D gene unclear. The V gene lost 3 bases and the J gene lost 0 bases, with 9 bases spanning the gap. From germline, CDR1 is LNHDA and CDR2 SQIVND (reference sequence). The length of the CDR3 is 15 residues. The CDR3 spells CASSIRGVSNQPQHF. The CDR3 nucleotides are TGTGCCAGTAGTATTCGCGGGGTTAGCAATCAGCCCCAGCATTTT.

The gene calls are TRBV15 and TRBJ1-5; D is unclear. Trimming stripped 3 bases from V and 4 bases from J, with 13 bases between. Germline CDR1 is LNHNV and CDR2 is YYDKDF (reference sequence). CDR3 length equals 15 residues. CDR3 sequence reads: CATSREGRENQPQHF. CDR3 bases: TGTGCCACCAGCAGGGAAGGACGGGAGAATCAGCCCCAGCATTTT.

The genes are TRBV18 and TRBJ1-1, with 8 bases that match TRBD1. Germline V CDR1 and CDR2: KGHSH, LQKENI. V shed 5 bases and J 3 bases; nucleotides not matched to a gene: 2. This CDR3 has 13 amino acids. CDR3 sequence reads: CASSATGDTEAFF. The CDR3 DNA sequence: TGTGCCAGCTCAGCGACAGGGGACACTGAAGCTTTCTTT.

CDR3 coding DNA: TGTGCCAGCAGCGTAGTTGTTAGCGGGGGGCGGTACAATGAGCAGTTCTTC. It yields the protein CASSVVVSGGRYNEQFF. This chain joins TRBV9 and TRBJ2-1, with 10 bases identical to TRBD2. Unmatched junction bases numbered 7, after V lost 0 bases and J lost 4 bases. Per germline, CDR1 SGDLS and CDR2 YYNGEE. This CDR3 has 17 residues.

The V gene is TRBV28, the J gene TRBJ2-2; 8 bases fit TRBD1. Germline CDR1 is MDHEN and CDR2 is SYDVKM. This CDR3 comprises 15 residues. V lost 8 bases to trimming and J lost 5 bases; unmatched junction nucleotides: 10. CDR3 protein: CASHPRGLPTGELFF. CDR3 coding DNA: TGTGCCAGCCATCCCAGGGGGCTACCAACCGGGGAGCTGTTTTTT.

The V call is TRBV29-1, the J call TRBJ1-1; TRBD1 matches at 8 bases. The CDR3 is 13 residues long. Looked up from germline, CDR1 is SQVTM and CDR2 is ANQGSEA. After removal of 7 bases from V and 3 bases from J, the junction contained 7 bases not matched to a gene. The CDR3 loop is CSARTGIDTEAFF. Here the CDR3 DNA reads TGCAGCGCTCGGACAGGGATAGACACTGAAGCTTTCTTT.

This chain joins TRBV2 and TRBJ1-5; TRBD1 agrees at 7 bases. Germline CDR1 is SNHLY and CDR2 is FYNNEI. The CDR3 length is 14 residues. With 6 bases clipped from V and 3 bases from J, the junction kept 5 bases outside the gene matches. Written as DNA, the CDR3 is TGTGCCAGCAGCTCGGGACAGCCCAATCAGCCCCAGCATTTT. This sequence encodes CASSSGQPNQPQHF. Drawing the rest from reference TRBV2 and TRBJ1-5, the complete variable domain is EPEVTQTPSHQVTQMGQEVILRCVPISNHLYFYWYRQILGQKVEFLVSFYNNEISEKSEIFDDQFSVERPDGSNFTLKIRSTKLEDSAMYFCASSSGQPNQPQHFGDGTRLSIL.

The V gene is TRBV6-1, the J gene TRBJ1-3; 7 bases match TRBD1. The V gene end was trimmed by 6 bases and the J gene end by 0 bases; junction bases not matched to a gene: 5. Germline V gives CDR1 MNHNS, CDR2 SASEGT. This CDR3 contains 15 residues. CDR3 sequence: CASRATGNSGNTIYF. Written as DNA, the CDR3 is TGTGCCAGCAGAGCGACAGGGAACTCTGGAAACACCATATATTTT.

There are a few counts of this clone. CDR3 in amino acids: CARSYCPSSTGSSGNTIYF. The CDR3 bases are TGTGCCAGAAGCTACTGTCCGTCCTCCACAGGGAGCTCTGGAAACACCATATATTTT. The gene calls are TRBV5-3 and TRBJ1-3; D may be TRBD1 (6 bases). TRBV5-3 is treated as an ORF (open reading frame) with a function not yet certain. V lost 3 bases to trimming and J lost 0 bases, with 22 bases between them. CDR3 length equals 19 residues.

Only one count was recorded for this clone. The V gene is TRBV30, the J gene TRBJ2-2, with D perhaps matching TRBD1 (5 bases). Trimming took off 1 base at V and 5 bases at J, with 11 bases between the two ends. CDR3 size: 14 residues. Germline V gene lookup returns CDR1 GTSNPN and CDR2 SVGIG (reference sequence). The DNA of the CDR3 is TGTGCCTGGAGTGGGACATTGCGGACCGGGGAGCTGTTTTTT. Protein sequence: CAWSGTLRTGELFF. Using reference TRBV30 and TRBJ2-2 for the parts outside the CDR3, the full variable domain is SQTIHQWPATLVQPVGSPLSLECTVEGTSNPNLYWYRQAAGRGLQLLFYSVGIGQISSEVPQNLSASRPQDRQFILSSKKLLLSDSGFYLCAWSGTLRTGELFFGEGSRLTVL.

The V gene is TRBV6-5, the J gene TRBJ1-5; a weak D match, TRBD1 (5 bases). The V end was cut by 6 bases, the J end by 0 bases, with 12 bases between. Germline lookup yields CDR1 MNHEY and CDR2 SVGAGI. There are 15 residues in the CDR3. The CDR3 nucleotides are TGTGCCAGCAGACCTGCTGGGGCTAGCAATCAGCCCCAGCATTTT. It specifies CASRPAGASNQPQHF.

This clone was recorded a few times. V usage is TRBV29-1 and J usage is TRBJ2-1, with 8 nucleotides matching TRBD1. CDR1 and CDR2 from the germline V gene are SQVTM and ANQGSEA. The CDR3 loop spans 13 amino acids. Trimming cost V 7 bases and J 3 bases; bases outside gene matches: 5. Here the CDR3 reads CSATGAIYNEQFF. The DNA for the CDR3 is TGCAGCGCGACAGGGGCGATCTACAATGAGCAGTTCTTC.

The gene calls are TRBV27 and TRBJ2-7, with 9 bases lining up with TRBD2. Trimming took 5 bases from V and 7 from J; bases not matched to a gene: 15. CDR3 length: 16 residues. The germline V gene has CDR1 MNHEY and CDR2 SMNVEV (reference sequence). CDR3 residues: CASSPRQAGGPREQYF. In DNA, the CDR3 is TGTGCCAGCAGTCCTCGTCAGGCGGGAGGGCCGAGAGAGCAGTACTTC.

This rearrangement joins TRBV28 to TRBJ2-1; TRBD2 matches at 16 bases. CDR3 size: 20 residues. Germline-derived CDR1 and CDR2 are MDHEN and SYDVKM. The J segment lost 0 bases and the V segment lost 7 bases, leaving 12 bases of the junction unmatched. The CDR3 sequence: CASITPGLAGGPSSYNEQFF. The CDR3, as DNA: TGTGCCAGCATTACGCCGGGACTAGCGGGGGGGCCTAGCTCCTACAATGAGCAGTTCTTC.

This clone was counted a few times. V is TRBV6-6 and J is TRBJ2-7; no clear D gene. The V gene lost 4 bases and the J gene lost 3 bases, with 7 bases spanning the gap. The CDR3 has 12 residues. Germline values: CDR1 MNHNY, CDR2 SVGAGI (reference sequence). The DNA for the CDR3 is TGTGCCAGCAGTTCGACAAGCTACGAGCAGTACTTC. It encodes CASSSTSYEQYF.